These 17 T cell receptor beta chains share one sample of origin, sequenced in a study of blood T cell repertoires in COVID-19. Clones were read by immunoSEQ multiplex PCR, and TCRdb kept only the in-frame ones, dropping some. The sample shows some 170,000 clones, around 82% of them seen only once. Sequencing was carried out using PBMCs or T cells enriched from blood (not recorded which). These receptors were obtained from a man in his forties who had recovered from COVID-19.

The chain uses TRBV27 and TRBJ1-2; 7 bases fit TRBD1. V lost 7 bases, J lost 4 bases, and 6 bases stayed unmatched. Germline CDR1 and CDR2: MNHEY and SMNVEV (reference sequence). The CDR3 has 13 residues. CDR3 in amino acids: CASTFRQGYGYTF. CDR3 DNA: TGTGCCAGCACTTTCAGACAGGGCTATGGCTACACCTTC.

This chain connects TRBV7-9 to TRBJ2-5; perhaps TRBD1 as D (5 bases). This CDR3 is 15 amino acids long. Trimming left V 2 bases short and J 4 bases short, with 14 bases between. CDR1 and CDR2 from the germline V gene are SEHNR and FQNEAQ (reference sequence). The CDR3 DNA follows: TGTGCCAGCAGCTTAAGGGGTTCAGGTGCAGAGACCCAGTACTTC. Translation: CASSLRGSGAETQYF.

The chain employs TRBV27 and TRBJ1-2, with 8 nucleotides matching TRBD1. The CDR3 sequence is 14 residues long. After removal of 5 bases from V and 5 bases from J, the junction contained 7 bases not matched to a gene. The V gene's germline CDR1 is MNHEY and CDR2 SMNVEV (reference sequence). The CDR3: CASSPGQGRYGYTF. The DNA of the CDR3 is TGTGCCAGCAGTCCCGGACAGGGACGGTATGGCTACACCTTC.

This chain links TRBV6-5 with TRBJ2-5; possible D gene TRBD2, 6 bases. Trimming took off 8 bases at V and 2 bases at J, with 15 bases between the two ends. There are 14 residues in the CDR3. Per germline, CDR1 MNHEY and CDR2 SVGAGI. CDR3 protein: CASRPGGGQETQYF. Written as DNA, the CDR3 is TGTGCCAGCCGACCGGGTGGGGGGCAAGAGACCCAGTACTTC.

The CDR3 protein is CASSLDHPGEEAFF. The CDR3 DNA is TGTGCCAGCAGCTTAGATCACCCGGGGGAAGAAGCTTTCTTT. The chain links TRBV11-3 to TRBJ1-1; possibly TRBD1 for D (5 bases). Germline V CDR1 and CDR2: SGHNT, YENEEA. Between the trimmed V and J ends, which lost 0 bases and 8 bases, there was a span of 13 bases. The CDR3 extends over 14 amino acids.

The J gene is TRBJ2-2, the V gene TRBV6-6; D is undetermined. The germline V gene has CDR1 MNHNY and CDR2 SVGAGI (reference sequence). The CDR3 has 13 amino acids. V lost 7 bases to trimming and J lost 5 bases, with 11 bases between them. As DNA, the CDR3 is TGTGCCAGCACCCGGAGAGCGACCGGGGAGCTGTTTTTT. Translating it yields CASTRRATGELFF.

The chain uses TRBV7-6 and TRBJ2-5; 9 bases are shared with TRBD2. Per germline, CDR1 SGHVS and CDR2 FNYEAQ. V shed 5 bases, J shed 4 bases, and the junction held 11 bases outside the gene matches. The CDR3 is 16 residues long. This CDR3 is CASSRGALAGVETQYF. The CDR3 DNA follows: TGTGCCAGCAGCCGCGGGGCTTTAGCGGGAGTAGAGACCCAGTACTTC.

As regards this clone: Other DNA sequences in the sample encode the same CDR3. The chain joins TRBV5-4 to TRBJ1-2, with a possible D match to TRBD1 (5 bases). Trimming removed 4 bases at V and 5 bases at J, with 18 bases between. CDR1 and CDR2 (germline): SGHNT, YYREEE (reference sequence). The CDR3 is 15 amino acids. The CDR3 protein is CASSGGGMELYGYTF. The CDR3 DNA reads as TGTGCCAGCAGCGGGGGAGGGATGGAACTATATGGCTACACCTTC.

This clone was seen only once. Germline and junction disagree at one end, which may indicate a read error. The chain uses TRBV5-1 and TRBJ2-3, with D possibly being TRBD2 (5 bases). CDR3 length equals 15 residues. Germline loops: CDR1 SGHRS, CDR2 YFSETQ. The CDR3 bases are TGCGCCAGCAGCTCCGATGGGAGCAGCACTGATACGCAGTATTTT. Protein product: CASSSDGSSTDTQYF.

The chain joins TRBV21-1 to TRBJ2-3; TRBD1 is the table's D call, not checked against the DNA. TRBV21-1 is an annotated pseudogene. The CDR3 consists of 15 residues. The CDR3, as DNA: TGTGCCAGCAGCAAAGGGACAGGGGGGACAGATACGCAGTATTTT. Translated: CASSKGTGGTDTQYF.

This clone was picked up one time. The chain uses TRBV16 and TRBJ1-6; 7 positions agree with TRBD1. V lost 4 bases, J lost 7 bases, and 16 bases stayed unmatched. Looked up from germline, CDR1 is KGHSY and CDR2 is FQNENV. The CDR3 is 18 residues long. DNA of the CDR3: TGTGCCAGCAGCCGCTCGCCCCTAAGACAGGGTGGCAATTCACCCCTCCACTTT. Translation gives CASSRSPLRQGGNSPLHF.

The CDR3 nucleotides read TGTGCCAGCAGCTGGACTAGCGGGGGGATCACAGATACGCAGTATTTT. Its protein product is CASSWTSGGITDTQYF. The rearrangement links TRBV2 to TRBJ2-3, with 14 bases identical to TRBD2. From germline, CDR1 is SNHLY and CDR2 FYNNEI. The trim removed 6 bases at V and 2 bases at J, leaving 4 bases unmatched. This CDR3 spans 16 amino acids.

The chain has TRBV13 and TRBJ2-1; D possibly corresponds to TRBD2 (5 bases). CDR3 size: 13 residues. V was clipped by 5 bases and J by 7 bases, with 12 bases between them. Germline V gene lookup returns CDR1 PRHDT and CDR2 FYEKMQ (reference sequence). CDR3 in DNA: TGTGCCAGCAGCACCCCGGCGGGTAATGAGCAGTTCTTC. It yields the protein CASSTPAGNEQFF.

This rearrangement joins TRBV3-1 (or the pseudogene TRBV3-2) to TRBJ2-1; a possible D gene is TRBD2 (5 bases). The V end lost 1 base, the J end lost 9 bases, and 13 bases lay between the germline ends. Per the germline V gene, CDR1 is LGHDT and CDR2 is YNNKEL (reference sequence). The CDR3 is made up of 14 amino acids. CDR3 region: CASSQGERSVEQFF. The CDR3 bases are TGTGCCAGCAGCCAAGGGGAGCGGTCTGTTGAGCAGTTCTTC.

CDR3 sequence reads: CASSQEAAGGAGEQYF. The CDR3 DNA follows: TGCGCCAGCAGCCAAGAGGCCGCCGGGGGGGCGGGGGAGCAGTACTTC. The chain carries TRBV4-1 and TRBJ2-7; 8 nucleotides agree with TRBD2. Germline trimming cut 0 bases from V and 7 bases from J; bases unmatched to any gene: 11. CDR1 MGHRA and CDR2 YSYEKL come from the germline V gene. CDR3 size: 16 residues.

The chain links TRBV3-1 (or the pseudogene TRBV3-2) to TRBJ2-7, with a weak D call TRBD1 (5 bases). CDR1 and CDR2 (germline): LGHDT, YNNKEL (reference sequence). The germline V and J ends were trimmed by 0 bases and 0 bases, with 12 bases remaining between them. The length of the CDR3 is 16 residues. The CDR3 nucleotides read TGTGCCAGCAGCCAAGATCTCACGACAGCCTCCTACGAGCAGTACTTC. Translating it yields CASSQDLTTASYEQYF.

The chain recombines TRBV5-8 with TRBJ1-6; TRBD1 matches at 7 bases. Germline V lookup: CDR1 SGHTS, CDR2 YDEGEE. V trimming: 0 bases; J trimming: 8 bases; junction bases outside the gene matches: 5. The CDR3 totals 15 residues. This CDR3 reads CASSLDGTVYSPLHF. CDR3 nucleotides: TGTGCCAGCAGCTTGGATGGGACAGTATATTCACCCCTCCACTTT.